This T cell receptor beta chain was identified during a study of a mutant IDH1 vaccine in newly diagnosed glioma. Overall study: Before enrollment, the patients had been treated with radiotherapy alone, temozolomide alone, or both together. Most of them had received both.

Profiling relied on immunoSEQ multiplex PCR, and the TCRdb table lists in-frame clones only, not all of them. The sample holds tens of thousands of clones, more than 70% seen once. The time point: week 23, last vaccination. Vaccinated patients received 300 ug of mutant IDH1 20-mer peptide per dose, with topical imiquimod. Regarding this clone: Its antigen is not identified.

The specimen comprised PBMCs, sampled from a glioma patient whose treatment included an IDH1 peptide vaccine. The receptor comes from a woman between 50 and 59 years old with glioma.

CDR3 sequence reads: CASSWTGNQPQHF. CDR3 sequence (DNA): TGTGCCAGCAGTTGGACAGGTAATCAGCCCCAGCATTTT. The V gene is TRBV6-1, the J gene TRBJ1-5; 7 bases are a match to TRBD1. V shed 5 bases and J 4 bases; nucleotides not matched to a gene: 2. The CDR3 extends over 13 amino acids. CDR1 is MNHNS, CDR2 SASEGT, per germline.